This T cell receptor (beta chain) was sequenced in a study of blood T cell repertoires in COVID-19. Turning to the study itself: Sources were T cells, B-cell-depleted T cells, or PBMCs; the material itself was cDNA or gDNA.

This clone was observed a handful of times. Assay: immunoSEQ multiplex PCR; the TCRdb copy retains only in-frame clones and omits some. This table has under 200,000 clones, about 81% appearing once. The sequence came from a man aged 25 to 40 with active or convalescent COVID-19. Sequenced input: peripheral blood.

Written as DNA, the CDR3 is TGTGCCAGCAACCCAGGGGGCGGCTCCTACGAGCAGTACTTC. Its protein product is CASNPGGGSYEQYF. The chain carries TRBV19 and TRBJ2-7, with 8 bases that match TRBD1. The CDR3 extends over 14 amino acids. Germline CDR1 and CDR2: LNHDA and SQIVND (reference sequence). The J segment lost 0 bases and the V segment lost 9 bases, leaving 7 bases of the junction unmatched.